The T cell receptor (beta chain) under discussion was sequenced for a study of T cells after yellow fever vaccination (dated by TCRdb to the late 2010s). Notes on the research overall: Libraries from fractions with low cell numbers were prepared with the SMART-Seq v4 Ultra Low Input RNA kit. Blood samples were taken at several timepoints before and after primary and secondary immunization, and bulk PBMC replicates and cell subsets were isolated. To follow T-cell clones before and after both primary and booster YFV17D yellow fever vaccination, bulk TCR alpha and beta repertoires underwent longitudinal sequencing. Two healthy male donors, one aged 18 to 29 and one aged 30 to 40 years, made up the cohort.

From cysteine to phenylalanine, the CDR3 is 15 amino acids long. The entry retains the CDR3 DNA only, 45 bases that are in frame from base 1. V loses 6 bases of germline sequence and J loses 7 bases, and the interval between the two ends is 22 bases. This clonotype was seen only a few times. Its antigen remains undetermined. No base-level quality is on record; no much larger clone is a single base apart. On the study overall, not on this receptor specifically: Only two donors were included in the study, so the extent to which the findings can be generalized is limited. A small fraction of clonotypes appeared in both the CD4 and CD8 compartments, likely as a result of convergent recombination. The secondary T-cell response was found to be weaker but faster than the primary response, with a peak reached on day 5 rather than on day 15. Most clones expanded after primary vaccination were re-detected after the booster (almost 98% of CD4 and 88% of CD8), suggesting broad memory maintenance. Because abundant contaminating clonotypes from the bulk population could be contained in FACS-sorted repertoires, computational filtering was required.

TCR cDNA was synthesized by 5'RACE template switching, which introduced a universal primer site and unique molecular identifiers. Priming of cDNA synthesis was performed from both the TCR alpha and TCR beta constant segments. Two PCR steps were used to amplify libraries, with sample barcodes and sequencing adapters being added in the second step. Sequencing of libraries was performed on Illumina HiSeq 2500 (2x100 bp) or NovaSeq (2x150 bp). Per the original workflow: MIGEC handled demultiplexing of reads and collapsing into UMI consensus sequences, while MiXCR performed V(D)J alignment. Vaccine-responding clonotypes were identified with edgeR using replicate PBMC samples, with FDR below 0.01 and a log2 fold change above 5 up to day 15 being required. CD4 or CD8 identity was assigned to each bulk clonotype according to whether the clonotype was present at higher abundance in the sequenced CD4 repertoire or the sequenced CD8 repertoire. Through fastp at Q25 and MiXCR, TCRdb rebuilt clones from the public reads, retaining in-frame beta chains. Every CDR3 protein is listed once, alongside the most common genes and DNA of its rows. These V and J calls are TCRdb output, not the study's own analysis. The sample yields roughly 500,000 distinct CDR3 sequences; under 25% were counted once. The ten most abundant clones make up 14% of the sample.

The treatment or condition tag for this specimen amounts to: live attenuated yellow fever vaccine strain. Two biological replicates of bulk PBMCs were collected at each blood-draw timepoint. PBMCs were isolated from peripheral blood using a standard Ficoll-Paque protocol. RNA was extracted with TriZol from bulk PBMCs, CD4 and CD8 fractions, and dextramer-positive and dextramer-negative fractions. This receptor chain uses TRBV12-3 or TRBV12-4 and TRBJ2-7; possibly the D gene is TRBD2, per 6 matching bases. This material consisted of PBMCs, taken 15 days after the yellow fever booster vaccination. This clonotype was sampled from a man aged 25 to 40 who received the YFV17D yellow fever vaccine. The CDR3 amino acid sequence is: CASSLGLGGVGEQYF. Read as DNA, the sequence is TGTGCCAGCAGCCTAGGTCTCGGCGGGGTTGGGGAGCAGTACTTC.